This T cell receptor (beta chain) was retrieved from a study of T-cell memory formation after mild COVID-19. As for the study in general: TCR clusters were largely donor specific.

Findings of the study overall: The second-wave clones peaking on day 37 were not confirmed as SARS-CoV-2-specific.

Note on this clonotype: Its antigen is unknown. The germline gene is not matched at one end of the junction; a read error may be the cause.

Amplification by 5'RACE using constant-segment primers produced TCR alpha and TCR beta cDNA libraries that carried sample barcodes and UMIs. Each CDR3 protein gets one entry after TCRdb re-called the 5' RACE reads with MiXCR. This table has approximately 440,000 distinct CDR3 sequences, roughly 20% appearing once. This CDR3 is built from 14 residues. The germline V gene encodes CDR1 KGHDR and CDR2 SFDVKD. Sample: PBMCs or a T cell subset sorted from them (not recorded which). V gene TRBV24-1 combines with J gene TRBJ2-2; 7 nucleotides line up with TRBD1. This TCR came from an adult woman who had mild COVID-19 (a few samples of this study predate the infection). Cell type and time point are not known. The CDR3 spells CATRGQTNTGELYF. Written as DNA, the CDR3 is TGTGCCACCAGGGGACAGACGAACACCGGGGAGCTGTATTTT.